The count of the clone carrying this TCR beta chain is one. The table came from immunoSEQ multiplex PCR; TCRdb's copy has only in-frame clones and leaves some out. The sample comprises some 130,000 clones, roughly 92% of which are singletons, and more than 3.5% rests with the top ten. The data are from a study of T cell responses to AZD1222 COVID-19 vaccine. The CDR3 runs 18 residues. V lost 3 bases, J lost 4 bases, and 24 bases lay in between. CDR1 is WNHNN and CDR2 is SYGVQD in the germline V gene (reference sequence). This receptor was identified in an adult in good health. This chain connects TRBV10-1 to TRBJ2-5, with TRBD2 as a possible D gene (7 bases). The sample in question was peripheral blood, obtained on day 0 of AZD1222 vaccination. The CDR3 sequence is CASSDPRGAARDSETQYF. In nucleotides, the CDR3 is TGCGCCAGCAGTGATCCCCGGGGGGCGGCGCGGGATTCAGAGACCCAGTACTTC.